Below are 17 T cell receptor beta chains sequenced from a single sample in a study of cytomegalovirus exposure and HLA in healthy donors. The PCR ran on 60 Vbeta and 13 Jbeta primers. This table comes from immunoSEQ multiplex PCR, and its TCRdb copy is limited to in-frame clones, with some not included. The repertoire holds 100,000 to 150,000 clones, with approximately 75% as singletons. Specimen: PBMCs. These receptors were taken from a man in his fifties in good health and CMV-seropositive.

The J gene is TRBJ2-7, the V gene TRBV5-4, with D unclear. The germline V and J ends were trimmed by 0 bases and 0 bases, with 7 bases remaining between them. The germline V gene encodes CDR1 SGHNT and CDR2 YYREEE (reference sequence). This CDR3 spans 14 amino acids. CDR3 bases: TGTGCCAGCAGCTTGGATCTGTTCTCCTACGAGCAGTACTTC. Amino acid sequence: CASSLDLFSYEQYF.

This chain links TRBV27 with TRBJ1-2, with 9 bases lining up with TRBD1. After removal of 6 bases from V and 8 bases from J, the junction contained 10 bases not matched to a gene. The CDR3 loop spans 14 amino acids. Per the germline V gene, CDR1 is MNHEY and CDR2 is SMNVEV (reference sequence). The DNA for the CDR3 is TGTGCCAGCAGGGGACAGGGAAAGATGGGGGGCTACACCTTC. Encoded protein: CASRGQGKMGGYTF.

V and J are TRBV6-5 and TRBJ2-3; a possible D gene is TRBD2 (6 bases). The germline V and J ends were trimmed by 5 bases and 6 bases, with 18 bases remaining between them. Per the germline V gene, CDR1 is MNHEY and CDR2 is SVGAGI. The CDR3 covers 15 residues. The CDR3 nucleotides read TGTGCCAGCAGTCCATGGGGGAGGCTATCGGATACGCAGTATTTT. Its translation: CASSPWGRLSDTQYF.

This clone was seen a few times. This chain links TRBV6-6 with TRBJ1-5, with TRBD1 identical over 9 bases. CDR1 is MNHNY, CDR2 SVGAGI, per germline (reference sequence). The CDR3 contains 16 residues. J gave up 6 bases and V 5 bases, and 11 bases lay outside the gene matches. CDR3 sequence: CASSPIQGAWLQPQHF. In nucleotides, the CDR3 is TGTGCCAGCAGTCCCATACAGGGGGCTTGGCTTCAGCCCCAGCATTTT.

This clone was seen a handful of times. The chain combines TRBV7-9 with TRBJ1-5, with a tentative D call TRBD1 (5 bases). V gave up 5 bases and J gave up 5 bases, with 7 bases separating them. Germline V gene lookup returns CDR1 SEHNR and CDR2 FQNEAQ (reference sequence). CDR3 length: 12 amino acids. For the CDR3, the DNA is TGTGCCAGCAGCAAAGGGGATCAGCCCCAGCATTTT. Its translation: CASSKGDQPQHF.

Here the CDR3 reads CASSFSGASTDTQYF. CDR3 DNA: TGTGCCAGCAGCTTTAGCGGGGCTAGCACAGATACGCAGTATTTT. The J gene is TRBJ2-3, the V gene TRBV11-3; 8 bases are a match to TRBD2. This CDR3 is 15 amino acids long. In germline, CDR1 is SGHNT, CDR2 YENEEA. The V gene end was trimmed by 3 bases and the J gene end by 0 bases; junction bases not matched to a gene: 2.

This chain links TRBV5-6 with TRBJ1-5; 9 nucleotides match TRBD1. Germline V CDR1 and CDR2: SGHDT, YYEEEE. CDR3 length equals 18 residues. J gave up 2 bases and V 0 bases, and 9 bases lay outside the gene matches. The CDR3 DNA sequence: TGTGCCAGCAGCTTGGAGGGACAGGGCCTCGGGGGCAATCAGCCCCAGCATTTT. This translates into CASSLEGQGLGGNQPQHF.

The table lists this clone with many counts. V is TRBV2 and J is TRBJ1-1; tentatively, D is TRBD1 (5 bases). From germline, CDR1 is SNHLY and CDR2 FYNNEI. Trimming took off 2 bases at V and 3 bases at J, with 10 bases between the two ends. The CDR3 is 14 amino acids. The CDR3 loop is CASSERAGHTEAFF. The CDR3 DNA is TGTGCCAGCAGTGAACGGGCAGGGCACACTGAAGCTTTCTTT.

This chain uses TRBV7-2 with TRBJ2-2; 7 nucleotides align to TRBD2. Germline V lookup: CDR1 SGHTA, CDR2 FQGNSA. The CDR3 sequence is 15 residues long. V lost 3 bases to trimming and J lost 4 bases; unmatched junction nucleotides: 5. This CDR3 is CASSFGLVRTGELFF. The CDR3 DNA reads TGTGCCAGCAGCTTTGGACTAGTCCGCACCGGGGAGCTGTTTTTT.

The V and J genes are TRBV4-3 and TRBJ1-2; TRBD1 matches at 7 bases. V was pared by 3 bases and J by 3 bases, with 4 bases of the junction left unmatched. The CDR3 extends over 14 amino acids. The germline gives CDR1 LGHNA, CDR2 YSLEER. CDR3 sequence reads: CASSQSTGDYGYTF. The CDR3 region has the DNA TGCGCCAGCAGCCAGTCAACAGGGGACTATGGCTACACCTTC.

V gene TRBV18 combines with J gene TRBJ1-2; D perhaps matches TRBD1 (6 bases). Germline V gene sequence: CDR1 KGHSH, CDR2 LQKENI. There are 13 residues in the CDR3. V dropped 3 bases and J dropped 5 bases, with 10 bases sitting between them. This CDR3 reads CASSPYREYGYTF. CDR3 bases: TGTGCCAGCTCACCGTACAGGGAGTATGGCTACACCTTC.

This rearrangement joins TRBV15 to TRBJ1-2; D uncertain. In germline, CDR1 is LNHNV, CDR2 YYDKDF (reference sequence). This CDR3 has 12 amino acids. V was pared by 5 bases and J by 11 bases, with 15 bases between. DNA for the CDR3: TGTGCCACCAGCGGAAGGTCGTCCGGGTACACCTTC. It yields the protein CATSGRSSGYTF.

The rearrangement uses TRBV7-9 and TRBJ1-1; D remains ambiguous. Deletions cut 1 base from V and 5 bases from J, with 11 bases between. The CDR3 runs to 14 residues. Germline assignment: CDR1 SEHNR and CDR2 FQNEAQ (reference sequence). The CDR3 reads CASSLDGRVTEAFF. The CDR3 region has the DNA TGTGCCAGCAGCTTAGACGGGAGGGTGACTGAAGCTTTCTTT.

The J gene is TRBJ2-1, the V gene TRBV5-1, with TRBD2 matching over 8 bases. Germline CDR1 is SGHRS and CDR2 is YFSETQ. The CDR3 spans 18 residues. V lost 1 base and J lost 4; bases outside the gene matches: 13. CDR3 residues: CASSLPSPGSGSYNEQFF. The CDR3 coding sequence is TGCGCCAGCAGCTTGCCTTCCCCGGGGAGCGGGAGTTACAATGAGCAGTTCTTC.

V and J are TRBV2 and TRBJ1-3, with D possibly being TRBD1 (6 bases). Trimming took 7 bases from V and 3 from J, leaving 16 bases between them. CDR3 length: 15 amino acids. Germline values: CDR1 SNHLY, CDR2 FYNNEI. CDR3 coding DNA: TGTGCCAGCATCGGTCAGGGGCTCTTTGGAAACACCATATATTTT. This encodes CASIGQGLFGNTIYF.

This clone occurred many times. This chain connects TRBV5-1 to TRBJ1-3; D is unresolved. V lost 1 base and J 0 bases, leaving 5 bases between the germline ends. CDR1 and CDR2 from the germline V gene are SGHRS and YFSETQ. The CDR3 has 14 residues. The CDR3 loop reads CASSLSVSGNTIYF. CDR3 sequence (DNA): TGCGCCAGCAGCTTGTCGGTCTCTGGAAACACCATATATTTT. The full variable domain, its missing parts supplied by reference TRBV5-1 and TRBJ1-3, is KAGVTQTPRYLIKTRGQQVTLSCSPISGHRSVSWYQQTPGQGLQFLFEYFSETQRNKGNFPGRFSGRQFSNSRSEMNVSTLELGDSALYLCASSLSVSGNTIYFGEGSWLTVV.

V gene TRBV5-1 combines with J gene TRBJ2-5, with 7 bases aligning to TRBD2. V shed 4 bases and J 4 bases; nucleotides not matched to a gene: 10. The CDR3 consists of 15 residues. Germline CDR1 and CDR2: SGHRS and YFSETQ. The CDR3 coding sequence is TGCGCCAGCAGCCCCGGGACTAACAGCGGAGAGACCCAGTACTTC. It is translated as CASSPGTNSGETQYF.